This is a list of T cell receptor beta chains from one sample in a study of OX40 agonist ivuxolimab in advanced cancers. The data were produced by immunoSEQ multiplex PCR, yet TCRdb's version contains in-frame clones alone and is incomplete. The top ten clones hold less than 0.85% of a sample with roughly 58,000 clones, around 85% of them seen once. Sample: CD4+ or CD8+ T cells sorted from blood, taken in a trial of the OX40 agonist ivuxolimab. Every receptor here comes from an adult with an advanced solid tumor such as melanoma, head and neck, liver or kidney cancer. CDR3s include the opening cysteine and the closing phenylalanine or tryptophan. Each record gives: V gene, D gene, J gene, clone size, CDR3 protein, CDR3 DNA. D genes are given only for firm matches. Expanded clones are given a class, and other clones once, few, many or no size at all.

V gene: TRBV7-2; D gene: TRBD2; J gene: TRBJ2-1; clone size: NA; CDR3 protein: CASSLRGRASEQFF; CDR3 DNA: TGTGCCAGCAGCTTACGCGGGAGGGCCAGCGAGCAGTTCTTC
V gene: TRBV28; D gene: NA; J gene: TRBJ1-2; clone size: NA; CDR3 protein: CASTLREKGGYTF; CDR3 DNA: TGTGCCAGCACCCTCCGGGAAAAGGGTGGCTACACCTTC
V gene: TRBV30; D gene: NA; J gene: TRBJ2-7; clone size: NA; CDR3 protein: CAWSVQSGYEQYF; CDR3 DNA: TGTGCCTGGAGTGTACAAAGTGGGTACGAGCAGTACTTC
V gene: TRBV7-2; D gene: NA; J gene: TRBJ2-7; clone size: NA; CDR3 protein: CASSLAQREQYF; CDR3 DNA: TGTGCCAGCAGCTTAGCGCAGCGCGAGCAGTACTTC
V gene: TRBV5-1; D gene: NA; J gene: TRBJ1-2; clone size: NA; CDR3 protein: CASSLAGNYGYTF; CDR3 DNA: TGCGCCAGCAGCTTGGCAGGGAACTATGGCTACACCTTC
V gene: TRBV6-6; D gene: NA; J gene: TRBJ2-2; clone size: NA; CDR3 protein: CASSPPQGGELFF; CDR3 DNA: TGTGCCAGCAGTCCGCCTCAGGGGGGGGAGCTGTTTTTT
V gene: TRBV13; D gene: TRBD1; J gene: TRBJ1-1; clone size: NA; CDR3 protein: CASSLFQGANTEAFF; CDR3 DNA: TGTGCCAGCAGCTTGTTTCAGGGGGCTAACACTGAAGCTTTCTTT
V gene: TRBV7-2; D gene: NA; J gene: TRBJ2-7; clone size: NA; CDR3 protein: CASSLGGLLKVYEQYF; CDR3 DNA: TGTGCCAGCAGCCTCGGAGGCCTACTAAAAGTCTACGAGCAGTACTTC
V gene: TRBV4-3; D gene: NA; J gene: TRBJ2-5; clone size: NA; CDR3 protein: CASSQGGETQYF; CDR3 DNA: TGCGCCAGCAGCCAAGGGGGAGAGACCCAGTACTTC
V gene: TRBV21-1; D gene: NA; J gene: TRBJ2-7; clone size: NA; CDR3 protein: CASSKEDGRLRPYEQYF; CDR3 DNA: TGTGCCAGCAGCAAAGAGGACGGTAGACTACGCCCCTACGAGCAGTACTTC
V gene: TRBV11-3; D gene: TRBD1; J gene: TRBJ2-3; clone size: NA; CDR3 protein: CASSSGQASDTQYF; CDR3 DNA: TGTGCCAGCAGCTCGGGACAGGCCTCAGATACGCAGTATTTT
V gene: TRBV5-1; D gene: TRBD2; J gene: TRBJ2-1; clone size: NA; CDR3 protein: CASSLQRDVNEQFF; CDR3 DNA: TGCGCCAGCAGCTTGCAGCGGGATGTAAATGAGCAGTTCTTC
V gene: TRBV6-1; D gene: NA; J gene: TRBJ2-7; clone size: NA; CDR3 protein: CASSEGLRLRYF; CDR3 DNA: TGTGCCAGCAGTGAGGGACTGAGGTTGCGGTACTTC
V gene: TRBV27; D gene: TRBD1; J gene: TRBJ1-5; clone size: NA; CDR3 protein: CASSLDRTYQPQHF; CDR3 DNA: TGTGCCAGCAGCCTGGACAGGACTTATCAGCCCCAGCATTTT
V gene: TRBV7-8; D gene: TRBD1; J gene: TRBJ2-7; clone size: once; CDR3 protein: CASSITQGASYEQYF; CDR3 DNA: TGTGCCAGCAGCATAACACAGGGGGCGAGCTACGAGCAGTACTTC
V gene: TRBV14; D gene: NA; J gene: TRBJ2-1; clone size: NA; CDR3 protein: CASSQALATNEQFF; CDR3 DNA: TGTGCCAGCAGCCAAGCCCTAGCGACCAATGAGCAGTTCTTC
V gene: TRBV7-2; D gene: NA; J gene: TRBJ2-4; clone size: NA; CDR3 protein: CASSLMPGQIYIQYF; CDR3 DNA: TGTGCCAGCAGCTTAATGCCGGGCCAAATTTACATTCAGTACTTC
V gene: TRBV30; D gene: TRBD1; J gene: TRBJ2-7; clone size: NA; CDR3 protein: CAWMRGREQYF; CDR3 DNA: TGTGCCTGGATGAGGGGGCGGGAGCAGTACTTC
V gene: TRBV19; D gene: NA; J gene: TRBJ2-7; clone size: NA; CDR3 protein: CASSFRASSYEQYF; CDR3 DNA: TGTGCCAGTAGTTTTAGGGCGAGCTCCTACGAGCAGTACTTC
V gene: TRBV5-1; D gene: TRBD1; J gene: TRBJ1-2; clone size: NA; CDR3 protein: CASSLEARGRDGYTF; CDR3 DNA: TGCGCCAGCAGCTTGGAAGCTAGGGGGCGAGATGGCTACACCTTC
V gene: TRBV19; D gene: NA; J gene: TRBJ2-1; clone size: NA; CDR3 protein: CASSVRFSYNEQFF; CDR3 DNA: TGTGCCAGTAGTGTGCGGTTCTCCTACAATGAGCAGTTCTTC
V gene: TRBV19; D gene: NA; J gene: TRBJ2-2; clone size: NA; CDR3 protein: CASSPGTRGTGELFF; CDR3 DNA: TGTGCCAGTAGCCCCGGGACCAGAGGAACCGGGGAGCTGTTTTTT
V gene: TRBV5-6; D gene: TRBD1; J gene: TRBJ1-5; clone size: NA; CDR3 protein: CASSLDRGQPQHF; CDR3 DNA: TGTGCCAGCAGCCTGGACAGGGGTCAGCCCCAGCATTTT
V gene: TRBV11-3; D gene: NA; J gene: TRBJ2-2; clone size: NA; CDR3 protein: CASSSNTGELFF; CDR3 DNA: TGTGCCAGCAGCTCCAACACCGGGGAGCTGTTTTTT
V gene: TRBV10-3; D gene: TRBD2; J gene: TRBJ2-7; clone size: NA; CDR3 protein: CAISPTSGRPYEQYF; CDR3 DNA: TGTGCCATCAGCCCTACTAGCGGGAGGCCCTACGAGCAGTACTTC
V gene: TRBV27; D gene: NA; J gene: TRBJ2-3; clone size: NA; CDR3 protein: CASTDRGAGTDTQYF; CDR3 DNA: TGTGCCAGCACCGACCGGGGAGCGGGCACAGATACGCAGTATTTT
V gene: TRBV27; D gene: NA; J gene: TRBJ2-1; clone size: once; CDR3 protein: CASNLRGEQFF; CDR3 DNA: TGTGCCAGCAACCTAAGGGGTGAGCAGTTCTTC